This T cell receptor (beta chain) emerged from a study of blood T cell repertoires in COVID-19. CDR1 is SGHDT, CDR2 YYEEEE, per germline. This CDR3 spans 18 amino acids. J was trimmed by 3 bases and V by 2 bases; bases with no gene match: 12. Enrolled through a virtual design, the participants were between roughly 18 and 90 years of age and came from some 25 US areas. The repertoire was sequenced with immunoSEQ multiplex PCR; TCRdb's copy has only in-frame clones and lacks some. The sample has over 200,000 clones, roughly 87% seen once. V usage is TRBV5-6 and J usage is TRBJ2-1; 9 bases map to TRBD2. This clonotype originated in a man younger than 35 with acute COVID-19. Sample: PBMCs or T cells enriched from blood (not recorded which). The CDR3 protein is CASSFRGSRLADYNEQFF. The CDR3, as DNA: TGTGCCAGCAGCTTCCGGGGGTCACGACTAGCGGACTACAATGAGCAGTTCTTC. Combining the CDR3 with reference TRBV5-6 and TRBJ2-1 gives the whole variable domain DAGVTQSPTHLIKTRGQQVTLRCSPKSGHDTVSWYQQALGQGPQFIFQYYEEEERQRGNFPDRFSGHQFPNYSSELNVNALLLGDSALYLCASSFRGSRLADYNEQFFGPGTRLTVL.